This T cell receptor (beta chain) was sequenced during a study of T cell responses to AZD1222 COVID-19 vaccine. The wider study: Analysis merged second doses at about 4 or about 12 weeks.

Produced via immunoSEQ multiplex PCR; TCRdb's table is partial and in-frame only. The sample lists about 110,000 clones, approximately 90% occurring once. Looked up from germline, CDR1 is SEHNR and CDR2 is FQNEAQ (reference sequence). Trimming removed 4 bases at V and 4 bases at J, with 22 bases between. This CDR3 is built from 17 residues. Comment on this clone: The antigen is unknown.

Whole-study findings and limits: Seropositivity was recorded at baseline in only six AZD1222 recipients. Rises in breadth and depth of Spike-specific TCRs came after two AZD1222 doses. The peak T cell response came first, and repertoires were sampled only after it.

The material was peripheral blood, obtained on day 0 of AZD1222 vaccination. The rearrangement joins TRBV7-9 to TRBJ1-1; no definite D call. The TCR was taken from an adult in good health. CDR3 in amino acids: CASSSTPSGPIPTEAFF. CDR3 nucleotide sequence: TGTGCCAGCAGCTCGACTCCCTCGGGCCCGATCCCCACTGAAGCTTTCTTT.